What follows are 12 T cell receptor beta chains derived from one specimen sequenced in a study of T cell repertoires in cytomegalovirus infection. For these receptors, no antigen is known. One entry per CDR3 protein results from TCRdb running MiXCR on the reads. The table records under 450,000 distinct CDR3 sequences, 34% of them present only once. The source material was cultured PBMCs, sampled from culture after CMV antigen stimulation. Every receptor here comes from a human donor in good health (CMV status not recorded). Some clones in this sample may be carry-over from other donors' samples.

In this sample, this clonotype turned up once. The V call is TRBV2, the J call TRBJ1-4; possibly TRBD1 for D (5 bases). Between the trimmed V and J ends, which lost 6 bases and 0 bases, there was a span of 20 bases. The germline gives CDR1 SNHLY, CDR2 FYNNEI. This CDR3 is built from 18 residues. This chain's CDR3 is CASSPNRLLRATNEKLFF. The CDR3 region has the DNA TGTGCCAGCAGCCCCAACCGCCTCCTCAGGGCAACTAATGAAAAACTGTTTTTT.

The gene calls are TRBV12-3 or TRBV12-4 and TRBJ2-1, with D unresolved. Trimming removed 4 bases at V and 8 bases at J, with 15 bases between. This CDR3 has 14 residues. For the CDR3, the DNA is TGTGCCAGCAGTTATCTCCCAGGTTCCTATGAGCAGTTCTTC. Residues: CASSYLPGSYEQFF.

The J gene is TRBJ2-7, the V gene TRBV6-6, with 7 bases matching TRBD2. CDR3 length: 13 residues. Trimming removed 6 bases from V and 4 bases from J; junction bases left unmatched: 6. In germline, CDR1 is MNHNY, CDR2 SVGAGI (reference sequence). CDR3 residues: CASREGGWYEQYF. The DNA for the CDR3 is TGTGCCAGCAGGGAGGGAGGGTGGTACGAGCAGTACTTC.

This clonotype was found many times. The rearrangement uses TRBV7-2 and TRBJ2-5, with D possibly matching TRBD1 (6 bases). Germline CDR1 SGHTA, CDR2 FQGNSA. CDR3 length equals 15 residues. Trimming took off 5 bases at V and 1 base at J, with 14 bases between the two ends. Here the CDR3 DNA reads TGTGCCAGCAGCCCAACACAGGGCGGCCAAGAGACCCAGTACTTC. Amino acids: CASSPTQGGQETQYF.

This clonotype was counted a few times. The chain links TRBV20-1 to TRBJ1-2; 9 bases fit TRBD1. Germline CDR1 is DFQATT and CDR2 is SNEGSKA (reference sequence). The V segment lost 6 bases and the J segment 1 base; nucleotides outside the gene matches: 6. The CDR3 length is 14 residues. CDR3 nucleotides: TGCAGTGCAAAAACGACAGGGGGTAACTATGGCTACACCTTC. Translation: CSAKTTGGNYGYTF.

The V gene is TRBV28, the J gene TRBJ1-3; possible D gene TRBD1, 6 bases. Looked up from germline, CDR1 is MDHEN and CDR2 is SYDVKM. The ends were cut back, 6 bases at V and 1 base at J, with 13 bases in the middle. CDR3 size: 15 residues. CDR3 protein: CASSTYRASGNTIYF. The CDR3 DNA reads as TGTGCCAGCAGCACCTACAGGGCATCTGGAAACACCATATATTTT.

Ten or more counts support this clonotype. CDR3 residues: CASSLTPLLAGGNTGELFF. The CDR3 DNA follows: TGTGCCAGCAGCTTGACCCCCTTACTAGCGGGAGGGAACACCGGGGAGCTGTTTTTT. The rearrangement uses TRBV7-2 and TRBJ2-2, with 12 nucleotides matching TRBD2. Germline values: CDR1 SGHTA, CDR2 FQGNSA. The CDR3 runs 19 residues. J lost 1 base, V lost 3 bases, and 9 bases had no gene match.

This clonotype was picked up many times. CDR3 protein: CASRETGFAHNEQFF. DNA of the CDR3: TGTGCCAGCAGAGAGACAGGGTTCGCCCACAATGAGCAGTTCTTC. V is TRBV7-8 and J is TRBJ2-1; 7 nucleotides line up with TRBD1. From germline, CDR1 is SGHVS and CDR2 FQNEAQ. This CDR3 contains 15 residues. J lost 5 bases, V lost 6 bases, and 10 bases had no gene match.

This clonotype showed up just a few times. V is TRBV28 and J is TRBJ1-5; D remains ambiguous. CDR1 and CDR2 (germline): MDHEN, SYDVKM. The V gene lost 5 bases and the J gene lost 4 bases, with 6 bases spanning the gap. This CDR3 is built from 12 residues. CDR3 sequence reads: CASSVRNQPQHF. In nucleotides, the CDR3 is TGTGCCAGCAGTGTCAGGAATCAGCCCCAGCATTTT.

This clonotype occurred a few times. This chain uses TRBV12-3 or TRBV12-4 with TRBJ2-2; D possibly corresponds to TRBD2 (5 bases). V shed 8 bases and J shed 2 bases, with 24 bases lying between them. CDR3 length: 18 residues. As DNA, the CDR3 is TGTGCCAGCTCAAAACCCCCCCTCACTAGATTTAACACCGGGGAGCTGTTTTTT. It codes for CASSKPPLTRFNTGELFF.

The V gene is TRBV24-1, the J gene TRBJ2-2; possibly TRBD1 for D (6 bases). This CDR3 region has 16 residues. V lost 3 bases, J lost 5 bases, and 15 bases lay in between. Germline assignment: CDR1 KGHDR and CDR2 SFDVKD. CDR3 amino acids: CATSDLPGADTGELFF. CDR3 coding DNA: TGTGCCACCAGTGATCTTCCAGGGGCGGATACCGGGGAGCTGTTTTTT.

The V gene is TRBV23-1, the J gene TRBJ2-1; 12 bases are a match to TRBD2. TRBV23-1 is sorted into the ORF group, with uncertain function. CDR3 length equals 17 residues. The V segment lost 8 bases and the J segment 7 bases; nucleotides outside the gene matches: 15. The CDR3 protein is CASPPTPSGRARNEQFF. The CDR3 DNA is TGCGCCAGCCCCCCTACCCCTAGCGGGAGGGCCAGGAATGAGCAGTTCTTC.